This T cell receptor (beta chain) was recovered during a study of CD4+ T cells in melanoma. The method was immunoSEQ multiplex PCR; TCRdb's version includes in-frame clones alone and lacks a portion of them. The table records around 100,000 clones, approximately 90% of them present only once. Trimming shortened V by 2 bases and J by 9 bases, and 13 bases separated the two germline ends. The CDR3 extends over 13 amino acids. CDR1 is LGHNT and CDR2 is FRNRAP in the germline V gene. The sequence derives from a human donor with melanoma. This chain uses TRBV12-5 with TRBJ1-2; D gene uncertain. Sequenced: peripheral blood. CDR3 protein: CASGLTPRQRYTF. The CDR3 nucleotides read TGTGCTAGTGGTTTGACACCAAGACAACGCTACACCTTC.